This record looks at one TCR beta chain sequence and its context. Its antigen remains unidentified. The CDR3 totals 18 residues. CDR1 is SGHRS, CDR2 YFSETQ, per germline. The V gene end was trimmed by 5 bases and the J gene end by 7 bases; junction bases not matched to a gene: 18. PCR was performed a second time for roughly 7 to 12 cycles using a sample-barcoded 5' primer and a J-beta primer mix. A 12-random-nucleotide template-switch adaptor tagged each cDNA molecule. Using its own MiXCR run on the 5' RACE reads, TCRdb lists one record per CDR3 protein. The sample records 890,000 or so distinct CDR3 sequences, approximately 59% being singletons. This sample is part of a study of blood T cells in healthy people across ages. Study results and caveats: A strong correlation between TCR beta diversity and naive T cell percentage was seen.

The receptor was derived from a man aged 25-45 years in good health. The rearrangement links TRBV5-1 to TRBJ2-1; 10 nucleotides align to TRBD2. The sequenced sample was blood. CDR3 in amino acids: CASSPGWAAAGGINEQFF. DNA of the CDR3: TGCGCCAGCAGTCCTGGATGGGCAGCAGCGGGGGGGATAAATGAGCAGTTCTTC.